Following are 5 T cell receptor beta chains from one sample sequenced in a study of T-cell reconstitution after alpha-beta-depleted transplantation in children. Preparation of the TCRbeta library used unique molecular identifiers. TCRdb reanalysed the PCR reads using MiXCR and keeps one entry per CDR3 protein. The data show fewer than 1 million distinct CDR3 sequences, with approximately 15% seen just once and 5% held by the top ten. This sample comprised PBMCs, mostly from graft donor cells, obtained 360 days after TCRalphabeta/CD19-depleted stem cell transplant. The source of these receptors is a male patient younger than 18 who had a stem cell transplant for acute lymphoblastic leukemia, so the T cells may come from the graft donor.

This clonotype was observed a few times. The chain employs TRBV15 and TRBJ2-7, with 7 bases fitting TRBD1. Germline loops: CDR1 LNHNV, CDR2 YYDKDF (reference sequence). The CDR3 length is 14 residues. V lost 2 bases to trimming and J lost 1 base; unmatched junction nucleotides: 2. Here the CDR3 reads CATSRQGQSYEQYF. The CDR3 DNA reads as TGTGCCACCAGCAGACAGGGACAGTCCTACGAGCAGTACTTC. The whole variable domain, remainder taken from reference TRBV15 and TRBJ2-7, is DAMVIQNPRYQVTQFGKPVTLSCSQTLNHNVMYWYQQKSSQAPKLLFHYYDKDFNNEADTPDNFQSRRPNTSFCFLDIRSPGLGDTAMYLCATSRQGQSYEQYFGPGTRLTVT.

A single count supports this clonotype. The CDR3 spells CSVGQGNNQPQHF. CDR3 nucleotides: TGCAGCGTTGGCCAGGGCAACAATCAGCCCCAGCATTTT. V is TRBV29-1 and J is TRBJ1-5, with D perhaps matching TRBD1 (5 bases). This CDR3 has 13 residues. Germline CDR1 SQVTM, CDR2 ANQGSEA. Trimming pared 4 bases from V and 3 bases from J, leaving 10 bases between.

This clonotype was counted between two and nine times. The rearrangement joins TRBV29-1 to TRBJ2-7; D possibly corresponds to TRBD1 (6 bases). With 4 bases removed from V and 6 bases from J, the gap between germline ends came to 16 bases. The V gene's germline CDR1 is SQVTM and CDR2 ANQGSEA. The CDR3 has 13 residues. CDR3 protein: CSVVSTGNREQYF. The CDR3 DNA sequence: TGCAGCGTTGTAAGCACAGGGAATCGCGAGCAGTACTTC.

A few counts support this clonotype. CDR3 sequence: CASSRLQGANTEAFF. CDR3 nucleotide sequence: TGCGCCAGCAGCCGCCTACAGGGGGCGAACACTGAAGCTTTCTTT. V and J are TRBV4-1 and TRBJ1-1; TRBD1 matches 9 bases. CDR1 and CDR2 from the germline V gene are MGHRA and YSYEKL. V trimming: 4 bases; J trimming: 1 base; junction bases outside the gene matches: 4. The CDR3 runs to 15 residues.

A few counts support this clonotype. The chain couples TRBV11-1 to TRBJ2-2; D could derive from TRBD1 or TRBD2 (5 bases each). The CDR3 extends over 18 amino acids. Germline CDR1 reads SGHAT; CDR2 reads FQDESV (reference sequence). V shed 5 bases and J shed 4 bases, with 23 bases lying between them. The DNA of the CDR3 is TGTGCCAGCAGCCCCCGTCAGACAGTTAGCGTGACCACCGGGGAGCTGTTTTTT. This translates into CASSPRQTVSVTTGELFF.